This T cell receptor (beta chain) was recovered during a study of quantifying T cell responses using KT2 cells. The wider study: TCR alpha and beta constant-region primers primed reverse transcription of RNA.

A range of KT2-to-PBMC ratios was made using fixed PBMC numbers. The germline V and J ends were trimmed by 6 bases and 2 bases, with 9 bases remaining between them. CDR1 is SEHNR, CDR2 FQNEAQ, per germline (reference sequence). This CDR3 contains 13 residues. The cDNA 3' end received a ligated oligonucleotide with a UMI. An equimolar mix of RC1.1 and RC1.2 primed the beta chain across TRBC1 and TRBC2. TCRdb recomputed calls from the UMI-ligation and nested PCR reads with MiXCR, one row per CDR3 protein. The sample has about 53,000 distinct CDR3 sequences, roughly an eighth seen once. The genes are TRBV7-9 and TRBJ2-3, with D unclear. The sequencing sample was made of PBMCs spiked with cells of the T cell clone KT2. The sequence came from a human donor. The CDR3 here is CASRNPNTDTQYF. The CDR3 DNA is TGTGCCAGCAGAAATCCTAACACAGATACGCAGTATTTT.